This paragraph covers one TCR beta chain sequence. Its antigen remains unidentified. This table comes from immunoSEQ multiplex PCR, and its TCRdb copy is limited to in-frame clones, with some not included. The sample lists 60,000 to 75,000 clones; around four fifths were seen once. The ends were cut back, 2 bases at V and 2 bases at J, with 13 bases in the middle. Germline V gives CDR1 KGHSH, CDR2 LQKENI. CDR3 length equals 16 residues. This sample is part of a study of T cells in localized non-small cell lung cancer. Broader study findings: Investigators sequenced only a single tumor region, leaving heterogeneity possible. Across samples, adjacent lung featured a median roughly 56 of the top 100 tumor clones. T cell clonality was highest in uninvolved adjacent lung, above tumor.

The receptor was isolated from a female donor older than 55 with stage I lung adenocarcinoma. The chain links TRBV18 to TRBJ1-5, with D perhaps matching TRBD1 (5 bases). Sequenced material: peripheral blood, taken before any cancer treatment. CDR3 coding DNA: TGTGCCAGCTCACCAGGGGAGGGGCTGGGCAATCAGCCCCAGCATTTT. Translating it yields CASSPGEGLGNQPQHF.